Following are 22 T cell receptor beta chains from one sample sequenced in a study of blood T cell repertoires in COVID-19. Sequencing used immunoSEQ multiplex PCR; TCRdb keeps in-frame clones, though not all of them. The sample records around 130,000 clones, about 89% being singletons. The material sequenced was peripheral blood. The receptors were sampled from a man aged 45-60 years with active or convalescent COVID-19.

The rearrangement uses TRBV5-1 and TRBJ1-1, with 7 positions matching TRBD1. Per the germline V gene, CDR1 is SGHRS and CDR2 is YFSETQ. After removal of 3 bases from V and 1 base from J, the junction contained 9 bases not matched to a gene. CDR3 size: 16 residues. CDR3 bases: TGCGCCAGCAGCTCAACCCAACAGGGGAGGAACACTGAAGCTTTCTTT. Its translation is CASSSTQQGRNTEAFF. The full variable domain, rest sourced from reference TRBV5-1 and TRBJ1-1, is KAGVTQTPRYLIKTRGQQVTLSCSPISGHRSVSWYQQTPGQGLQFLFEYFSETQRNKGNFPGRFSGRQFSNSRSEMNVSTLELGDSALYLCASSSTQQGRNTEAFFGQGTRLTVV.

The chain joins TRBV20-1 to TRBJ1-3; D is unclear. CDR3 length: 11 amino acids. Germline-derived CDR1 and CDR2 are DFQATT and SNEGSKA (reference sequence). V lost 6 bases and J lost 4, with 7 bases in between. CDR3 in DNA: TGCAGTGCGCCGACAGGAAACACCATATATTTT. Its protein is CSAPTGNTIYF.

The gene calls are TRBV10-3 and TRBJ2-2; D gene ambiguous. The CDR3 is made up of 13 amino acids. Germline V CDR1 and CDR2: ENHRY, SYGVKD. Between the trimmed V and J ends, which lost 10 bases and 1 base, there was a span of 10 bases. DNA for the CDR3: TGTGCCACCGCACTTGGGAACACCGGGGAGCTGTTTTTT. Translated, it gives CATALGNTGELFF.

The chain links TRBV24-1 to TRBJ2-7, with 10 bases that match TRBD2. V shed 4 bases, J shed 0 bases, and the junction held 2 bases outside the gene matches. CDR3 size: 15 residues. Germline V gene data show CDR1 as KGHDR and CDR2 as SFDVKD. The CDR3 loop is CATSEGLASSYEQYF. CDR3 nucleotide sequence: TGTGCCACCAGTGAGGGACTAGCGAGCTCCTACGAGCAGTACTTC.

In its sample, this clone was seen a few times. V is TRBV12-3 or TRBV12-4 and J is TRBJ1-5, with TRBD1 as a possible D gene (6 bases). V was pared by 7 bases and J by 3 bases, with 10 bases between. This CDR3 is 13 amino acids long. CDR3: CASTRDNNQPQHF. The CDR3 DNA reads TGTGCCAGCACCCGGGACAACAATCAGCCCCAGCATTTT.

The DNA of the CDR3 is TGTGCCAGCAGCTTAGCTTACAGAGCCTACGAGCAGTACTTC. Translation: CASSLAYRAYEQYF. V usage is TRBV13 and J usage is TRBJ2-7; D unresolved. The CDR3 is 14 amino acids. V was trimmed by 1 base and J by 2 bases, leaving 9 bases between them. Germline V gives CDR1 PRHDT, CDR2 FYEKMQ (reference sequence).

This chain uses TRBV6-5 with TRBJ1-6; D uncertain. The CDR3 spans 15 residues. The V gene lost 0 bases and the J gene lost 7 bases, with 10 bases spanning the gap. The germline gives CDR1 MNHEY, CDR2 SVGAGI. DNA of the CDR3: TGTGCCAGCAGTTACTCCGTAAACAGCAATTCACCCCTCCACTTT. It codes for CASSYSVNSNSPLHF.

The genes are TRBV29-1 and TRBJ1-5; no clear D. The CDR3 spans 23 residues. Trimming removed 1 base from V and 2 bases from J, with 36 bases in between. The V gene's germline CDR1 is SQVTM and CDR2 ANQGSEA. CDR3 nucleotide sequence: TGCAGCGTTGAAGGGGGTGGCCTAGGGATAGATCGACACTCACGGAGGGGCAATCAGCCCCAGCATTTT. Translation: CSVEGGGLGIDRHSRRGNQPQHF.

The chain has TRBV28 and TRBJ1-4; the D gene is possibly TRBD1 (5 bases). The CDR3 has 16 amino acids. The germline gives CDR1 MDHEN, CDR2 SYDVKM. V lost 5 bases and J 3 bases, leaving 16 bases between the germline ends. The CDR3 bases are TGTGCCAGCAGTCCTTTCGGAGGGGCGTCTAATGAAAAACTGTTTTTT. This translates into CASSPFGGASNEKLFF.

The chain recombines TRBV3-1 (or the pseudogene TRBV3-2) with TRBJ2-1; 9 positions match TRBD1. The CDR3 has 13 amino acids. Germline-derived CDR1 and CDR2 are LGHDT and YNNKEL (reference sequence). V lost 3 bases to trimming and J lost 6 bases; unmatched junction nucleotides: 0. CDR3: CASSQGQGNEQFF. The CDR3 DNA sequence: TGTGCCAGCAGCCAGGGACAGGGCAATGAGCAGTTCTTC.

The genes are TRBV4-1 and TRBJ2-5; 7 bases align to TRBD1. This CDR3 is built from 16 residues. The V segment lost 4 bases and the J segment 2 bases; nucleotides outside the gene matches: 10. Per the germline V gene, CDR1 is MGHRA and CDR2 is YSYEKL. The CDR3 sequence is CASSPPRTGPQETQYF. The CDR3 DNA reads TGCGCCAGCAGCCCTCCCCGGACAGGACCGCAAGAGACCCAGTACTTC.

V is TRBV7-9 and J is TRBJ2-3, with 7 bases matching TRBD2. Germline V gene data show CDR1 as SEHNR and CDR2 as FQNEAQ (reference sequence). This CDR3 contains 18 residues. J gave up 2 bases and V 4 bases, and 15 bases lay outside the gene matches. As DNA, the CDR3 is TGTGCCAGCAGCTGGCTAGCGGAGGCGGGCCTCAACACAGATACGCAGTATTTT. It yields the protein CASSWLAEAGLNTDTQYF. The full variable domain, rest sourced from reference TRBV7-9 and TRBJ2-3, is DTGVSQNPRHKITKRGQNVTFRCDPISEHNRLYWYRQTLGQGPEFLTYFQNEAQLEKSRLLSDRFSAERPKGSFSTLEIQRTEQGDSAMYLCASSWLAEAGLNTDTQYFGPGTRLTVL.

The chain joins TRBV24-1 to TRBJ2-1; 12 nucleotides line up with TRBD2. Per germline, CDR1 KGHDR and CDR2 SFDVKD. The CDR3 totals 17 residues. V dropped 3 bases and J dropped 5; count of bases not matched to a gene: 7. The CDR3 DNA sequence: TGTGCCACCAGTGATCATCGACTAGCGGGAGCTGACAATGAGCAGTTCTTC. Translating it yields CATSDHRLAGADNEQFF.

The chain has TRBV7-8 and TRBJ2-7, with 13 bases identical to TRBD2. The V gene end was trimmed by 5 bases and the J gene end by 0 bases; junction bases not matched to a gene: 4. The germline V gene encodes CDR1 SGHVS and CDR2 FQNEAQ. The CDR3 sequence is 16 residues long. CDR3 amino acids: CASSLLAGGTSYEQYF. The CDR3 DNA follows: TGTGCCAGCAGCCTACTAGCGGGGGGGACCTCCTACGAGCAGTACTTC.

The chain recombines TRBV15 with TRBJ1-1, with 9 bases aligning to TRBD1. The V and J ends lost 3 bases and 5 bases, in that order; junction bases with no gene match: 10. The V gene's germline CDR1 is LNHNV and CDR2 YYDKDF (reference sequence). The CDR3 sequence is 16 residues long. DNA for the CDR3: TGTGCCACCAGCAGGGGATTAACAGGGGGCGTGACTGAAGCTTTCTTT. Protein: CATSRGLTGGVTEAFF.

The chain has TRBV19 and TRBJ2-2, with D unclear. From germline, CDR1 is LNHDA and CDR2 SQIVND (reference sequence). Trimming stripped 2 bases from V and 7 bases from J, with 8 bases between. The CDR3 is 13 amino acids. CDR3 DNA: TGTGCCAGTAGTATAAAGTTCAGCGGGGAGCTGTTTTTT. Translating gives CASSIKFSGELFF.

The V and J genes are TRBV7-2 and TRBJ2-5, with a possible D match to TRBD2 (6 bases). The CDR3 has 14 residues. Trimming left V 3 bases short and J 5 bases short, with 13 bases between. CDR1 and CDR2 from the germline V gene are SGHTA and FQGNSA. The CDR3: CASSFLGGIETQYF. The DNA for the CDR3 is TGTGCCAGCAGCTTCCTTGGAGGGATTGAGACCCAGTACTTC.

The chain couples TRBV7-9 to TRBJ1-1; weak D call: TRBD1 (5 bases). The CDR3 length is 13 residues. Germline values: CDR1 SEHNR, CDR2 FQNEAQ (reference sequence). V lost 3 bases to trimming and J lost 4 bases, with 9 bases between them. CDR3 nucleotide sequence: TGTGCCAGCAGCTTGGCAGGGTTCACTGAAGCTTTCTTT. It is translated as CASSLAGFTEAFF.

The rearrangement uses TRBV4-1 and TRBJ2-4; 12 bases align to TRBD2. CDR3 length: 19 amino acids. V was clipped by 1 base and J by 1 base; unmatched bases: 8. Germline V gene lookup returns CDR1 MGHRA and CDR2 YSYEKL. CDR3 in DNA: TGCGCCAGCAGCCAAGGAACTAGCGGGGGGTTAGTTGCCAAAAACATTCAGTACTTC. Amino acids: CASSQGTSGGLVAKNIQYF.

The chain has TRBV28 and TRBJ1-2, with D perhaps TRBD1 (5 bases). V lost 6 bases to trimming and J lost 0 bases, with 20 bases between them. Looked up from germline, CDR1 is MDHEN and CDR2 is SYDVKM. The CDR3 has 17 residues. In nucleotides, the CDR3 is TGTGCCAGCAGCAAAATGCCTGGCAGGGTAACTAACTATGGCTACACCTTC. Encoded protein: CASSKMPGRVTNYGYTF.

The chain carries TRBV6-5 and TRBJ1-3; D not resolved. V lost 6 bases and J 4 bases, leaving 10 bases between the germline ends. The CDR3 is 13 amino acids. The germline gives CDR1 MNHEY, CDR2 SVGAGI. In DNA form, the CDR3 reads TGTGCCAGCAGCCCGCAGGTGGGAAACACCATATATTTT. It is translated as CASSPQVGNTIYF.

This rearrangement joins TRBV7-8 to TRBJ2-1; 9 nucleotides line up with TRBD2. The CDR3 is 18 amino acids. Germline CDR1 reads SGHVS; CDR2 reads FQNEAQ. The V gene end was trimmed by 6 bases and the J gene end by 5 bases; junction bases not matched to a gene: 17. The CDR3 bases are TGTGCCAGCAGTAAACTACCCTCGACTAGCGGAGGCCACAATGAGCAGTTCTTC. Residues: CASSKLPSTSGGHNEQFF.